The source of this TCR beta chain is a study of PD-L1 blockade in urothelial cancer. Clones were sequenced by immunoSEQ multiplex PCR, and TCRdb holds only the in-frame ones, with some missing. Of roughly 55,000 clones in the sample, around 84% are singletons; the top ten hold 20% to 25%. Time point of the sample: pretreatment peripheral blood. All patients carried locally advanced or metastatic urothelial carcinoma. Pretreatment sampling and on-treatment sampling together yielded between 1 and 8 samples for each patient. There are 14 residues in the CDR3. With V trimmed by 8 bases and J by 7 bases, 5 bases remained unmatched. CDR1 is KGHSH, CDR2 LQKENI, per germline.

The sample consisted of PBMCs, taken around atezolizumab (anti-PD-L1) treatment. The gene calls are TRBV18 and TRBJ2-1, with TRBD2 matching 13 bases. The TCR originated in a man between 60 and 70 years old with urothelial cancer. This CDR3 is CASTTSGGANEQFF. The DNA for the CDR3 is TGTGCCAGCACCACTAGCGGGGGGGCGAATGAGCAGTTCTTC. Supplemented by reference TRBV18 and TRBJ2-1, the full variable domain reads NAGVMQNPRHLVRRRGQEARLRCSPMKGHSHVYWYRQLPEEGLKFMVYLQKENIIDESGMPKERFSAEFPKEGPSILRIQQVVRGDSAAYFCASTTSGGANEQFFGPGTRLTVL.